This passage covers 19 T cell receptor beta chains from one sample sequenced in a study of CD8 T cells in Susac syndrome. Random hexamers were used to reverse transcribe roughly 0.45 to 1 ug of RNA. From the immunoSEQ multiplex PCR reads, TCRdb called clonotypes with MiXCR, one entry per CDR3 protein. The data contain some 180,000 distinct CDR3 sequences, about 95% of them seen just once; the ten biggest clones take up over 0.08%. Specimen: CD4+ T cells from PBMCs. These TCRs come from a human donor in good health.

This chain joins TRBV30 and TRBJ2-4; no reliable D call. Trimming left V 1 base short and J 8 bases short, with 15 bases between. Germline V CDR1 and CDR2: GTSNPN, SVGIG (reference sequence). This CDR3 has 14 residues. The CDR3: CAWSGTHLMDIQYF. CDR3 DNA: TGTGCCTGGAGTGGGACGCACCTGATGGACATTCAGTACTTC.

The CDR3 here is CASSPPLRSSGANVLTF. DNA of the CDR3: TGTGCCAGCTCACCACCGTTGCGGAGCTCTGGGGCCAACGTCCTGACTTTC. This sequence joins TRBV18 and TRBJ2-6; no reliable D call. V dropped 0 bases and J dropped 0 bases, with 9 bases sitting between them. Looked up from germline, CDR1 is KGHSH and CDR2 is LQKENI. The CDR3 spans 17 residues.

The rearrangement joins TRBV10-3 to TRBJ2-3; TRBD2 agrees at 11 bases. V was clipped by 10 bases and J by 3 bases; unmatched bases: 6. CDR1 is ENHRY and CDR2 is SYGVKD in the germline V gene. The CDR3 runs to 14 residues. CDR3 amino acids: CATSLAGDTDTQYF. The DNA of the CDR3 is TGTGCCACCTCACTAGCGGGAGATACAGATACGCAGTATTTT.

The CDR3 region is CASLGLGGSYNEQFF. The DNA for the CDR3 is TGTGCCAGCCTAGGCCTGGGAGGCTCCTACAATGAGCAGTTCTTC. The chain has TRBV6-2 or TRBV6-3 and TRBJ2-1; the D gene is possibly TRBD2 (6 bases). The CDR3 totals 15 residues. The ends were cut back, 8 bases at V and 0 bases at J, with 14 bases in the middle. The germline V gene encodes CDR1 MNHEY and CDR2 SVGEGT.

V usage is TRBV29-1 and J usage is TRBJ1-2, with D uncertain. The CDR3 loop spans 11 amino acids. Germline CDR1 is SQVTM and CDR2 is ANQGSEA. V was shortened by 4 bases and J by 6 bases, with 9 bases between the two germline ends. This CDR3 reads CSVVENNGYTF. As DNA, the CDR3 is TGCAGCGTTGTCGAAAACAATGGCTACACCTTC.

V is TRBV7-2 and J is TRBJ2-7; D uncertain. The CDR3 covers 14 residues. V lost 1 base, J lost 1 base, and 8 bases lay in between. CDR1 and CDR2 from the germline V gene are SGHTA and FQGNSA. This CDR3 reads CASSLVGNSYEQYF. CDR3 nucleotide sequence: TGTGCCAGCAGCTTAGTTGGAAATTCCTACGAGCAGTACTTC.

The chain recombines TRBV15 with TRBJ1-4, with D possibly TRBD1 on 6 matching bases. Looked up from germline, CDR1 is LNHNV and CDR2 is YYDKDF (reference sequence). V was cut by 0 bases and J by 5 bases, with 16 bases left in between. This CDR3 spans 17 amino acids. The CDR3 DNA reads TGTGCCACCAGCAGAGATCAAGGGCCGGGGGGCAATGAAAAACTGTTTTTT. This translates into CATSRDQGPGGNEKLFF. Combining the CDR3 with reference TRBV15 and TRBJ1-4 gives the whole variable domain DAMVIQNPRYQVTQFGKPVTLSCSQTLNHNVMYWYQQKSSQAPKLLFHYYDKDFNNEADTPDNFQSRRPNTSFCFLDIRSPGLGDTAMYLCATSRDQGPGGNEKLFFGSGTQLSVL.

This clonotype has just a few counts. Relative to the germline gene, one junction end is altered; a read error may explain this. The V call is TRBV29-1, the J call TRBJ1-1; no definite D call. CDR1 is SQVTM, CDR2 ANQGSEA, per germline. The CDR3 spans 10 residues. The CDR3 spells CSVGGTEAFF. DNA of the CDR3: TGCAGTGTTGGAGGGACTGAAGCTTTCTTT.

The V and J genes are TRBV9 and TRBJ1-1; D may be TRBD1 (6 bases). Germline lookup yields CDR1 SGDLS and CDR2 YYNGEE. Trimming left V 7 bases short and J 1 base short, with 17 bases between. The CDR3 runs to 15 residues. CDR3 protein: CASSPRGGRNTEAFF. CDR3 nucleotide sequence: TGTGCCAGCTCCCCAAGAGGGGGACGGAACACTGAAGCTTTCTTT.

The V and J genes are TRBV20-1 and TRBJ2-2; no clear D gene. From germline, CDR1 is DFQATT and CDR2 SNEGSKA (reference sequence). Trimming stripped 3 bases from V and 7 bases from J, with 6 bases between. The CDR3 is 11 residues long. The DNA of the CDR3 is TGCAGTGCTAGTCGCCGCGGGGAGCTGTTTTTT. Translating gives CSASRRGELFF.

The V and J genes are TRBV27 and TRBJ1-1; maybe TRBD1 (5 bases). Germline V gives CDR1 MNHEY, CDR2 SMNVEV (reference sequence). Trimming took off 5 bases at V and 0 bases at J, with 16 bases between the two ends. The CDR3 has 16 residues. The DNA for the CDR3 is TGTGCCAGCAGTCCTGGGAGACAGCCGATGAACACTGAAGCTTTCTTT. Translating it yields CASSPGRQPMNTEAFF.

V usage is TRBV30 and J usage is TRBJ2-1; the match to TRBD2 covers 12 bases. J was trimmed by 2 bases and V by 2 bases; bases with no gene match: 4. This CDR3 is 16 amino acids long. Germline assignment: CDR1 GTSNPN and CDR2 SVGIG (reference sequence). The chain's CDR3 is CAWSHRLAGAYNEQFF. The CDR3 bases are TGTGCCTGGAGTCACAGACTAGCGGGAGCCTACAATGAGCAGTTCTTC.

V gene TRBV28 combines with J gene TRBJ2-4; D remains ambiguous. The CDR3 length is 14 residues. Trimming pared 8 bases from V and 0 bases from J, leaving 11 bases between. Germline CDR1 is MDHEN and CDR2 is SYDVKM. DNA of the CDR3: TGTGCCAGCTCCACTCTCCTAGCCAAAAACATTCAGTACTTC. Amino acids: CASSTLLAKNIQYF.

The chain uses TRBV14 and TRBJ1-5; 7 bases match TRBD1. This CDR3 has 14 residues. With V trimmed by 2 bases and J by 6 bases, 4 bases remained unmatched. The germline CDR1 and CDR2 sequences are SGHDN and FVKESK. The CDR3 DNA is TGTGCCAGCAGCCAAACAGGGGCGGGTCAGCCCCAGCATTTT. Its translation is CASSQTGAGQPQHF.

This clonotype is a singleton in its sample. The J gene is TRBJ1-1, the V gene TRBV29-1; the D is unclear. V dropped 2 bases and J dropped 6 bases, with 7 bases sitting between them. The CDR3 runs 11 residues. Germline loops: CDR1 SQVTM, CDR2 ANQGSEA. CDR3 sequence reads: CSVEWLSEAFF. In nucleotides, the CDR3 is TGCAGCGTTGAATGGCTCTCTGAAGCTTTCTTT.

The genes are TRBV5-1 and TRBJ2-1, with 7 positions matching TRBD1. J was trimmed by 3 bases and V by 5 bases; bases with no gene match: 5. The CDR3 runs to 14 residues. The V gene's germline CDR1 is SGHRS and CDR2 YFSETQ. The CDR3 coding sequence is TGCGCCAGCAGAACAGGGGATAGCTACAATGAGCAGTTCTTC. It yields the protein CASRTGDSYNEQFF.

CDR3 in amino acids: CASSFLAGNTGELFF. DNA of the CDR3: TGTGCCAGCAGTTTCCTAGCGGGAAACACCGGGGAGCTGTTTTTT. The V call is TRBV12-3 or TRBV12-4, the J call TRBJ2-2; 9 bases fit TRBD2. After removal of 3 bases from V and 2 bases from J, the junction contained 1 base not matched to a gene. CDR3 length: 15 residues.

This clonotype appeared once. The chain has TRBV20-1 and TRBJ1-5; D is undetermined. Germline V gives CDR1 DFQATT, CDR2 SNEGSKA (reference sequence). With 3 bases removed from V and 4 bases from J, the gap between germline ends came to 7 bases. The CDR3 loop spans 12 amino acids. The CDR3 nucleotides are TGCAGTGCTAGGCGGATGAATCAGCCCCAGCATTTT. Protein: CSARRMNQPQHF.

The chain combines TRBV12-3 or TRBV12-4 with TRBJ1-5; D is unresolved. This CDR3 region has 14 residues. Trimming removed 5 bases from V and 0 bases from J, with 8 bases in between. The CDR3, as DNA: TGTGCCAGCAGTCCCCAGGTTAGCAATCAGCCCCAGCATTTT. It encodes CASSPQVSNQPQHF.